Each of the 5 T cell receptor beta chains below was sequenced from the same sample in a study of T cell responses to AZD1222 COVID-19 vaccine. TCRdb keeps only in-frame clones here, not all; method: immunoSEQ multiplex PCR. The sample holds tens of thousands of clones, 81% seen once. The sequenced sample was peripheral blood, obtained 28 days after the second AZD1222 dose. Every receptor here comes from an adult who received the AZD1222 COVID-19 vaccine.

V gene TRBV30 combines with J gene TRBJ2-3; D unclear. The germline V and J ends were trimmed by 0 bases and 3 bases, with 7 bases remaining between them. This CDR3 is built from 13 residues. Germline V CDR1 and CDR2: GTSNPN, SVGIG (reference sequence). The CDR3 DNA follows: TGTGCCTGGAGTGTCCTAGGGACAGATACGCAGTATTTT. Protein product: CAWSVLGTDTQYF.

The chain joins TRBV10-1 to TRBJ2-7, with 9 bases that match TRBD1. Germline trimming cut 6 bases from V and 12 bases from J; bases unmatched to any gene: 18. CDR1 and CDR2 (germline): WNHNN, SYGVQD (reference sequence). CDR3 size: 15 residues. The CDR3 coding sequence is TGCGCCAGCAGAATAAAAGCCGGGACAGGGTCGGAGTGGTACTTC. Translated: CASRIKAGTGSEWYF.

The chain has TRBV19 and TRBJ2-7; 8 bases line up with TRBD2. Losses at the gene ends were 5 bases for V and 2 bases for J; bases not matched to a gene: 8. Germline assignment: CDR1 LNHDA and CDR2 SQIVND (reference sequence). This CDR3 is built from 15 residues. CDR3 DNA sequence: TGTGCCAGTAGTTCGTCAGCGGGAGAGACCTACGAGCAGTACTTC. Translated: CASSSSAGETYEQYF.

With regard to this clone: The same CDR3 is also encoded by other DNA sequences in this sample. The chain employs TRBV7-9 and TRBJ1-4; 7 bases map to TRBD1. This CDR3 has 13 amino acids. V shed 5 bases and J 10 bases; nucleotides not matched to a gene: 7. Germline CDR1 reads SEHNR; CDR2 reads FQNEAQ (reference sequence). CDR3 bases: TGTGCCAGCAGCCAGGGGGAGGTCGGAAAACTGTTTTTT. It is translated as CASSQGEVGKLFF.

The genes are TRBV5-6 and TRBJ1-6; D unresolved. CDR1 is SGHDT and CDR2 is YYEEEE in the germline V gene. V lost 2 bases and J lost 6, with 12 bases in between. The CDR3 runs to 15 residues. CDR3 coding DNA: TGTGCCAGCAGCTTCCGTCGGGGTGGTAATTCACCCCTCCACTTT. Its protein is CASSFRRGGNSPLHF.